This entry is about one T cell receptor (beta chain). Antigen unknown. Time point in this sample: 2015-2016 season, pre-vaccination. Excluded were substance abuse, HIV/AIDS, active cancer, immunomodulatory drugs and active illness. The CDR3 runs 14 residues. From germline, CDR1 is LNHDA and CDR2 SQIVND (reference sequence). V gave up 6 bases and J gave up 4 bases; unmatched junction bases: 7. The sample belongs to a study of follicular helper T cells after annual influenza vaccination. Study context: Sampling occurred days 0, 7 and 28 after each influenza vaccination. Some donors were sampled over the 2013-2014, 2014-2015 and 2015-2016 vaccinations. Study outcomes and limitations: Change in circulating plasmablasts correlated with ICOS+CD38+ cTfh clonality change.

Some clones are missing from TCRdb's copy, which holds only in-frame ones; the method was immunoSEQ multiplex PCR. The sample has around 9,600 clones, roughly 80% seen once. The source was CXCR5+ CD38- circulating T follicular helper cells from blood, collected on the day of influenza vaccination. Documented subset: circulating Tfh, non-naive CD4+CXCR5+PD-1+ (ICOS+CD38+ or ICOS-CD38-). The V gene is TRBV19, the J gene TRBJ2-7; 9 nucleotides line up with TRBD2. The sequence was obtained from an adult who received the influenza vaccine. DNA for the CDR3: TGTGCCAGTAGAGCGGCGGGAGGGTGGTACGAGCAGTACTTC. Protein product: CASRAAGGWYEQYF.